This TCR beta chain was sequenced in a study of cytomegalovirus exposure and HLA in healthy donors. V gave up 4 bases and J gave up 0 bases, with 13 bases separating them. This CDR3 has 16 amino acids. From germline, CDR1 is LNHDA and CDR2 SQIVND (reference sequence). 60 Vbeta and 13 Jbeta primers were used in PCR. Repertoires were generated with immunoSEQ multiplex PCR, while TCRdb's copy carries only in-frame clones and drops some. The sample records some 140,000 clones, 70% to 75% being singletons. Sequencing used PBMCs. This chain joins TRBV19 and TRBJ1-5, with D tentatively TRBD1 (6 bases). This clonotype was obtained from a woman in her 40s in good health and CMV-seronegative. Here the CDR3 DNA reads TGTGCCAGTAGTAGGGGACATCAGATTAGCAATCAGCCCCAGCATTTT. Translated, it gives CASSRGHQISNQPQHF.